The source of this T cell receptor beta chain is a study of PD-1 blockade in classical Hodgkin lymphoma (dated by TCRdb to 2018 to 2020). Regarding the complete study: Nivolumab dosing was 3 mg/kg intravenously every 2 weeks, continuing until either disease progression or unacceptable toxicity. To define a peripheral blood immune signature of response to PD-1 blockade in classical Hodgkin lymphoma, the study combined TCR beta sequencing with CyTOF. Results the study describes overall, beyond this receptor: The study was limited to a single clinical trial cohort, and causes of repertoire differences, possibly disease activity or prior therapy, remained undefined. Trial patients with a complete response had baseline diversity similar to that of newly diagnosed patients, while partial responders and progressors had significantly lower diversity. Lower diversity was observed in patients in whom nivolumab was started less than 1 year after ASCT, and these patients were excluded from later analyses so that confounding by immune reconstitution would be avoided. Baseline TCR diversity was reported to be lower in newly diagnosed patients than in healthy donors and to be lower still in relapsed/refractory patients. By C4D1, a significant rise was seen in CD4+ TCR diversity but not in CD8+ TCR diversity (p=0.0027 vs p=0.16), and the rise was most apparent among complete responders (p=0.02).

Genomic DNA was isolated using the Qiagen DNeasy kit from unsorted PBMCs as well as from negatively selected CD4+ and CD8+ fractions. TCR beta CDR3 regions were subjected to amplification by immunoSEQ multiplex PCR with primers that anneal to V and J segments. A synthetic immune receptor repertoire was used to minimize amplification bias, and remaining bias was computationally removed after sequencing. Concerning the study's data processing: Repertoire diversity was quantified as the Shannon entropy index using custom Python scripts. Unsorted, CD4+ and CD8+ repertoires were analyzed separately, except for combined analyses in which CD4+ and CD8+ sequences were merged in silico. A clone was considered expanded if an increase in frequency of at least 2-fold after treatment relative to C1D1 was found, and a pseudocount of 0.5 was applied to clones undetected at baseline. Singleton clones were defined as clones with 0 or 1 copy at C1D1, and non-singleton clones were defined as clones with 2 or more copies. Clones expanded in unsorted samples were labelled as CD4+, CD8+ or unknown by matching protein sequences in sorted samples from the same patient. Wilcoxon tests were applied to paired samples to test diversity changes from C1D1 to C4D1. Entries here come from immuneACCESS through TCRdb and include only in-frame sequences with V and J called. Some clones fail to appear in such tables; in the studies checked, an unresolved V gene covers under half of the shortfall, and the cause of the remainder is unknown. That table furnishes V, J and clone size, whereas the DNA furnished D and trimming. The sample table shows 66,000 or so clones, and about two thirds are seen once. The ten largest clones capture approximately 8.4% of the sample.

The intended sense of this specimen's time point label: cycle 2 day 1 (C2D1) of nivolumab. All trial patients had relapsed after autologous stem cell transplantation, with cohorts A, B and C differing in prior brentuximab vedotin exposure. The trial cohort was composed of some 57 patients with relapsed/refractory classical Hodgkin lymphoma, for whom complete response, partial response or progressive disease was recorded as best overall response. Trial patients were treated with single-agent nivolumab in the multi-cohort phase II CheckMate 205 trial. An independent review committee assessed best overall response by applying the 2007 International Working Group response criteria. Trial PBMCs were obtained immediately prior to nivolumab initiation (C1D1) and on therapy at cycle 2 day 1 and cycle 4 day 1. After peripheral blood was drawn into 8 mL Vacutainer Cell Preparation Tubes, PBMCs were isolated by centrifugation and then cryopreserved.

This clone came up a few times. Its target antigen remains unknown. The sample holds no much larger clone one base away, and base qualities are not on file. Sequencing was performed on peripheral blood mononuclear cells (PBMCs), taken before the second cycle of nivolumab. The TCR was taken from a human donor with classical Hodgkin lymphoma.

The CDR3 in this case is CSVSEIHYNEQFF. The nucleotide sequence is TGCAGCGTTTCCGAGATCCACTACAATGAGCAGTTCTTC. The rearranged segments are TRBV29-1 and TRBJ2-1, with the D gene not clear enough to name. CDR1 SQVTM and CDR2 ANQGSEA are derived from the germline V gene. The trim is 5 bases for V and 3 bases for J, with a gap of 11 bases between the germline ends. Reading from cysteine to phenylalanine, the CDR3 counts 13 amino acids. Of all the DNA, just the CDR3 is kept, 39 bases in frame from base 1.